Each of the 20 T cell receptor beta chains below was sequenced from the same sample in a study of Ad26.COV2.S vaccination and SARS-CoV-2 variants. Only in-frame clones appear in the TCRdb table, and some are missing; sequencing was by immunoSEQ multiplex PCR. The table has about 220,000 clones, 70% to 90% seen once. Documented treatment: around 19 received Ad26.COV2.S at low or high dose, single or two shots; about 5 received placebo; per-sample allocation not given. The investigators took samples on day 63 after the first vaccine or placebo injection. Sequenced here: peripheral blood, sampled in a trial of Ad26.COV2.S vaccine versus placebo. These receptors were collected from a person between 18 and 65 years old who received the Ad26.COV2.S COVID-19 vaccine or a placebo.

The genes are TRBV28 and TRBJ2-5; 10 positions match TRBD2. Germline CDR1 reads MDHEN; CDR2 reads SYDVKM. The CDR3 spans 19 residues. V lost 2 bases and J lost 4; bases outside the gene matches: 16. CDR3 DNA: TGTGCCAGCAGTTTACTGCGGACTAGCGGCCCGGCCGGAGCAGAGACCCAGTACTTC. The encoded protein is CASSLLRTSGPAGAETQYF.

The chain has TRBV28 and TRBJ2-7; 9 bases match TRBD2. Looked up from germline, CDR1 is MDHEN and CDR2 is SYDVKM. V lost 6 bases and J lost 5; bases outside the gene matches: 8. The CDR3 length is 14 residues. The CDR3 reads CASSNSGRNHEQYF. CDR3 DNA: TGTGCCAGCAGCAATAGCGGGAGAAACCACGAGCAGTACTTC.

The V and J genes are TRBV4-3 and TRBJ2-1; no reliable D call. The CDR3 is 16 residues long. V shed 0 bases and J shed 4 bases, with 13 bases lying between them. Germline assignment: CDR1 LGHNA and CDR2 YSLEER. The CDR3 protein is CASSQDAVDGYNEQFF. The CDR3 DNA reads as TGCGCCAGCAGCCAAGACGCCGTGGATGGATACAATGAGCAGTTCTTC.

The chain employs TRBV4-3 and TRBJ2-7, with D perhaps TRBD1 (5 bases). Looked up from germline, CDR1 is LGHNA and CDR2 is YSLEER. The CDR3 consists of 14 residues. V was clipped by 1 base and J by 1 base, with 8 bases between them. The CDR3 loop is CASSQVGPSYEQYF. The CDR3 region has the DNA TGCGCCAGCAGCCAAGTGGGGCCGTCCTACGAGCAGTACTTC.

CDR3 sequence: CASSQRTGANEKLFF. The CDR3 nucleotides are TGTGCCAGCAGCCAGAGGACAGGTGCCAATGAAAAACTGTTTTTT. This chain connects TRBV14 to TRBJ1-4, with 7 bases aligning to TRBD1. This CDR3 is built from 15 residues. J gave up 5 bases and V 3 bases, and 6 bases lay outside the gene matches. Per germline, CDR1 SGHDN and CDR2 FVKESK.

V and J are TRBV19 and TRBJ2-3; D not resolved. This CDR3 has 13 residues. Trimming removed 7 bases at V and 4 bases at J, with 12 bases between. Germline values: CDR1 LNHDA, CDR2 SQIVND (reference sequence). Here the CDR3 reads CASMGRLADTQYF. The CDR3 DNA reads as TGTGCCAGTATGGGCCGTCTTGCAGATACGCAGTATTTT. The variable domain in full, completed from reference TRBV19 and TRBJ2-3, reads DGGITQSPKYLFRKEGQNVTLSCEQNLNHDAMYWYRQDPGQGLRLIYYSQIVNDFQKGDIAEGYSVSREKKESFPLTVTSAQKNPTAFYLCASMGRLADTQYFGPGTRLTVL.

This chain's CDR3 is CASSHTGQGAEGNQPQHF. In DNA form, the CDR3 reads TGTGCCAGCAGTCACACGGGACAGGGGGCCGAGGGCAATCAGCCCCAGCATTTT. The chain is built from TRBV6-2 or TRBV6-3 and TRBJ1-5; 12 bases line up with TRBD1. This CDR3 spans 18 amino acids. Looked up from germline, CDR1 is MNHEY and CDR2 is SVGEGT. The junction had 10 bases not matched to a gene; V was cut back by 5 bases and J by 2 bases.

The chain links TRBV4-3 to TRBJ2-3, with D perhaps TRBD1 or TRBD2 (7 bases each). Germline V gene data show CDR1 as LGHNA and CDR2 as YSLEER. There are 16 residues in the CDR3. V was pared by 2 bases and J by 3 bases, with 15 bases between. CDR3 DNA sequence: TGCGCCAGCAGCCAACTGCAGGGGGGGCTGACAGATACGCAGTATTTT. Translation gives CASSQLQGGLTDTQYF.

CDR3 sequence (DNA): TGTGCCAGCAGCCGTGACGGGACCTCCTACGAGCAGTACTTC. This sequence encodes CASSRDGTSYEQYF. The chain has TRBV7-2 and TRBJ2-7; TRBD1 or TRBD2 may be the D gene (5 bases each). V gave up 5 bases and J gave up 0 bases, with 11 bases separating them. This CDR3 is built from 14 residues. Germline CDR1 SGHTA, CDR2 FQGNSA.

V gene TRBV10-3 combines with J gene TRBJ1-2; 8 positions agree with TRBD1. The CDR3 covers 14 residues. V trimming: 7 bases; J trimming: 4 bases; junction bases outside the gene matches: 8. Germline V lookup: CDR1 ENHRY, CDR2 SYGVKD. CDR3 protein: CAITSDRASYGYTF. The CDR3 nucleotides read TGTGCCATCACTTCGGACAGGGCTTCCTATGGCTACACCTTC.

The chain carries TRBV9 and TRBJ2-3; 11 nucleotides align to TRBD2. Trimming removed 3 bases from V and 5 bases from J; junction bases left unmatched: 8. Germline CDR1 is SGDLS and CDR2 is YYNGEE. CDR3 size: 16 residues. The CDR3 sequence is CASSGPSGRRGDTQYF. Written as DNA, the CDR3 is TGTGCCAGCAGCGGGCCTAGCGGGAGGAGGGGAGATACGCAGTATTTT.

This rearrangement joins TRBV6-5 to TRBJ2-7, with unresolved D. The germline gives CDR1 MNHEY, CDR2 SVGAGI. The CDR3 is made up of 13 amino acids. V shed 0 bases and J shed 3 bases, with 6 bases lying between them. The chain's CDR3 is CASSYSNSYEQYF. The CDR3 bases are TGTGCCAGCAGTTACTCTAACAGCTACGAGCAGTACTTC.

This rearrangement joins TRBV6-5 to TRBJ1-3; no reliable D call. Trimming pared 7 bases from V and 2 bases from J, leaving 15 bases between. Germline loops: CDR1 MNHEY, CDR2 SVGAGI. This CDR3 comprises 15 residues. The CDR3 DNA is TGTGCCAGCATGGTGCAAAGACCCACTGGAAACACCATATATTTT. Amino acid sequence: CASMVQRPTGNTIYF.

This clone was recorded a few times. This rearrangement joins TRBV7-3 to TRBJ2-2; a weak D match, TRBD2 (5 bases). The V end lost 5 bases, the J end lost 4 bases, and 8 bases lay between the germline ends. This CDR3 contains 13 residues. Germline-derived CDR1 and CDR2 are SGHTA and FQGTGA. The CDR3 nucleotides read TGTGCCAGCAGCCCGGACTTCACCGGGGAGCTGTTTTTT. It codes for CASSPDFTGELFF.

The J gene is TRBJ2-7, the V gene TRBV28, with 12 bases identical to TRBD2. Germline V gene data show CDR1 as MDHEN and CDR2 as SYDVKM. CDR3 length: 14 residues. J lost 6 bases, V lost 9 bases, and 9 bases had no gene match. The CDR3 region is CASRNGLAGSEQYF. The CDR3 DNA is TGTGCCAGTAGAAACGGACTAGCGGGGAGCGAGCAGTACTTC.

This CDR3 is CASRRNTEAFF. The CDR3, as DNA: TGCGCCAGTCGACGGAACACTGAAGCTTTCTTT. The chain joins TRBV5-1 to TRBJ1-1; no clear D gene. V shed 8 bases and J shed 1 base, with 6 bases lying between them. This CDR3 region has 11 residues. Germline CDR1 SGHRS, CDR2 YFSETQ.

This sequence joins TRBV5-1 and TRBJ1-2; D uncertain. Germline-derived CDR1 and CDR2 are SGHRS and YFSETQ. Trimming shortened V by 3 bases and J by 2 bases, and 8 bases separated the two germline ends. The length of the CDR3 is 13 residues. CDR3 bases: TGCGCCAGCAGCTCCGACACCAACTATGGCTACACCTTC. It encodes CASSSDTNYGYTF.

The CDR3 loop reads CASSLMHSSYEQYF. DNA for the CDR3: TGTGCCAGCAGCTTAATGCACAGCTCCTACGAGCAGTACTTC. V and J are TRBV7-3 and TRBJ2-7; D remains unclear. Trimming removed 1 base at V and 0 bases at J, with 7 bases between. Germline V gene sequence: CDR1 SGHTA, CDR2 FQGTGA. CDR3 size: 14 residues. The variable domain in full, with the rest retrieved from reference TRBV7-3 and TRBJ2-7, is GAGVSQTPSNKVTEKGKYVELRCDPISGHTALYWYRQSLGQGPEFLIYFQGTGAADDSGLPNDRFFAVRPEGSVSTLKIQRTERGDSAVYLCASSLMHSSYEQYFGPGTRLTVT.

The chain joins TRBV19 to TRBJ1-1; possible D gene TRBD1, 6 bases. Trimming stripped 5 bases from V and 1 base from J, with 11 bases between. The V gene's germline CDR1 is LNHDA and CDR2 SQIVND (reference sequence). The CDR3 is made up of 14 amino acids. The CDR3 is CASSDRRRNTEAFF. CDR3 DNA: TGTGCCAGTAGTGACAGGCGAAGGAACACTGAAGCTTTCTTT.

The V gene is TRBV5-5, the J gene TRBJ1-2; D not certain. This CDR3 is 12 amino acids long. V was trimmed by 6 bases and J by 2 bases, leaving 8 bases between them. Germline V gene data show CDR1 as SGHKS and CDR2 as YYEKEE (reference sequence). The CDR3 loop reads CASIDVNYGYTF. The CDR3 region has the DNA TGTGCCAGCATCGACGTAAACTATGGCTACACCTTC.